The 30 T cell receptor beta chains listed next were all sequenced from one sample in a study of blood T cells in healthy people across ages. A second PCR, run for roughly 7 to 12 cycles, used a sample-barcoded 5' primer plus a J-beta primer mix. TCRdb called the 5' RACE reads again in MiXCR, with one record for every CDR3 protein. Among more than 600,000 distinct CDR3 sequences listed, 25% were seen once. The sample was also linked to a second study, of T cells of mothers and their children.

Sequenced material: blood. The receptors stem from a boy aged 10-17 years in good health.

The chain links TRBV6-2 or TRBV6-3 to TRBJ2-3; no clear D. Germline V gives CDR1 MNHEY, CDR2 SVGEGT. The CDR3 contains 13 residues. With 2 bases removed from V and 5 bases from J, the gap between germline ends came to 8 bases. The DNA of the CDR3 is TGTGCCAGCAGTTACAGGGCTCGAGATACGCAGTATTTT. Protein: CASSYRARDTQYF.

V is TRBV7-9 and J is TRBJ2-7; possibly TRBD1 for D (5 bases). The CDR3 is 15 amino acids. CDR1 is SEHNR and CDR2 is FQNEAQ in the germline V gene (reference sequence). Trimming took off 5 bases at V and 3 bases at J, with 17 bases between the two ends. This chain's CDR3 is CASSPDVDRRYEQYF. The CDR3 DNA is TGTGCCAGCAGCCCCGACGTCGACAGACGCTACGAGCAGTACTTC.

V usage is TRBV28 and J usage is TRBJ1-2; D unclear. The CDR3 length is 12 residues. Trimming removed 6 bases at V and 7 bases at J, with 12 bases between. CDR1 is MDHEN, CDR2 SYDVKM, per germline. CDR3 amino acids: CASRQSDGGYTF. CDR3 nucleotide sequence: TGTGCCAGCAGGCAATCGGATGGTGGCTACACCTTC.

This clonotype was counted between two and nine times. The rearrangement uses TRBV6-5 and TRBJ1-1, with unresolved D. V lost 4 bases, J lost 7 bases, and 13 bases lay in between. The V gene's germline CDR1 is MNHEY and CDR2 SVGAGI. CDR3 size: 13 residues. The CDR3 protein is CASSSLRQFEAFF. CDR3 DNA sequence: TGTGCCAGCAGTTCTTTGCGACAATTTGAAGCTTTCTTT.

The CDR3 loop reads CASSRPGGLAKNIQYF. CDR3 coding DNA: TGTGCCAGCAGTCGACCTGGGGGCTTAGCCAAAAACATTCAGTACTTC. The chain uses TRBV12-3 or TRBV12-4 and TRBJ2-4; tentative D call: TRBD1 (6 bases). Trimming stripped 5 bases from V and 0 bases from J, with 14 bases between. The CDR3 contains 16 residues.

The chain joins TRBV20-1 to TRBJ2-5, with 7 bases fitting TRBD2. Germline values: CDR1 DFQATT, CDR2 SNEGSKA (reference sequence). V lost 4 bases and J lost 3; bases outside the gene matches: 8. The CDR3 extends over 14 amino acids. The CDR3 spells CSAIFKAGKETQYF. The DNA of the CDR3 is TGCAGTGCTATTTTTAAAGCGGGGAAAGAGACCCAGTACTTC.

V and J are TRBV7-9 and TRBJ1-2, with D uncertain. The CDR3 spans 10 residues. V was trimmed by 6 bases and J by 13 bases, leaving 12 bases between them. CDR1 SEHNR and CDR2 FQNEAQ come from the germline V gene (reference sequence). The CDR3 DNA reads TGTGCCAGCAGTGGTCAGGAGTGCACCTTC. Residues: CASSGQECTF. Full variable domain (remainder filled in from reference TRBV7-9 and TRBJ1-2): DTGVSQNPRHKITKRGQNVTFRCDPISEHNRLYWYRQTLGQGPEFLTYFQNEAQLEKSRLLSDRFSAERPKGSFSTLEIQRTEQGDSAMYLCASSGQECTFGSGTRLTVV.

In its sample, this clonotype was seen a few times. The chain couples TRBV5-1 to TRBJ2-1, with D perhaps TRBD1 (6 bases). The germline CDR1 and CDR2 sequences are SGHRS and YFSETQ. Trimming took off 0 bases at V and 2 bases at J, with 12 bases between the two ends. The CDR3 has 16 residues. In DNA, the CDR3 is TGCGCCAGCAGCTTGGCCTTGGGGGCACCCTACAATGAGCAGTTCTTC. It encodes CASSLALGAPYNEQFF.

In this sample, this clonotype turned up many times. The rearrangement links TRBV29-1 to TRBJ2-5, with 7 bases matching TRBD1. V was clipped by 6 bases and J by 5 bases; unmatched bases: 12. CDR1 SQVTM and CDR2 ANQGSEA come from the germline V gene. The CDR3 spans 14 residues. The CDR3 DNA follows: TGCAGCGTCCCGGAATGGACAGGCGGCGAGACCCAGTACTTC. Translated: CSVPEWTGGETQYF.

The chain joins TRBV20-1 to TRBJ2-1; the D is unclear. The CDR3 is 11 amino acids. Trimming stripped 1 base from V and 7 bases from J, with 5 bases between. Germline values: CDR1 DFQATT, CDR2 SNEGSKA (reference sequence). CDR3 sequence (DNA): TGCAGTGCTAGAGTGCATAATGAGCAGTTCTTC. As protein: CSARVHNEQFF.

This clonotype was picked up a small number of times. The chain combines TRBV2 with TRBJ2-5; D not resolved. The J call may be wrong; the DNA end is better matched by TRBJ2-1. The CDR3 totals 13 residues. Per the germline V gene, CDR1 is SNHLY and CDR2 is FYNNEI. CDR3 sequence reads: CASSDGLGNEQFF. The CDR3 coding sequence is TGTGCCAGCAGTGACGGCCTAGGAAATGAGCAGTTCTTC.

This chain joins TRBV6-5 and TRBJ1-4, with TRBD1 as a possible D gene (5 bases). Germline CDR1 MNHEY, CDR2 SVGAGI. There are 15 residues in the CDR3. Trimming stripped 6 bases from V and 6 bases from J, with 17 bases between. The CDR3 protein is CASREYRGTDEKLFF. CDR3 nucleotides: TGTGCCAGCAGGGAGTATCGGGGGACTGATGAAAAACTGTTTTTT.

The chain joins TRBV20-1 to TRBJ2-3; a possible D gene is TRBD2 (5 bases). Trimming cost V 6 bases and J 4 bases, with 17 bases left between them. The CDR3 runs to 14 residues. Germline V gene data show CDR1 as DFQATT and CDR2 as SNEGSKA (reference sequence). The CDR3 DNA sequence: TGCAGTGCCACACCCACCTATAGCGCAGATACGCAGTATTTT. Translation: CSATPTYSADTQYF.

This clonotype was detected only a few times. The V gene is TRBV24-1, the J gene TRBJ1-5; D perhaps matches TRBD1 (5 bases). Trimming removed 5 bases at V and 0 bases at J, with 10 bases between. Germline V CDR1 and CDR2: KGHDR, SFDVKD. The CDR3 has 15 residues. The CDR3: CATSAGTFSNQPQHF. In DNA form, the CDR3 reads TGTGCCACCAGTGCGGGGACGTTTAGCAATCAGCCCCAGCATTTT.

The J gene is TRBJ2-2, the V gene TRBV10-3, with D hard to call. This CDR3 has 12 residues. Germline CDR1 and CDR2: ENHRY and SYGVKD. The germline V and J ends were trimmed by 8 bases and 1 base, with 5 bases remaining between them. CDR3 bases: TGTGCCATCGCTGGGAACACCGGGGAGCTGTTTTTT. This encodes CAIAGNTGELFF.

This clonotype was counted a few times. The chain joins TRBV7-9 to TRBJ1-4; no firm D call. The V and J ends lost 4 bases and 11 bases respectively, with 14 bases between them. CDR1 and CDR2 (germline): SEHNR, FQNEAQ (reference sequence). This CDR3 has 13 amino acids. The CDR3 sequence: CASSSPAGRKLFF. CDR3 in DNA: TGTGCCAGCAGCTCCCCAGCGGGGAGGAAACTGTTTTTT.

This chain uses TRBV14 with TRBJ2-7, with D uncertain. Germline loops: CDR1 SGHDN, CDR2 FVKESK. This CDR3 spans 14 amino acids. Trimming shortened V by 0 bases and J by 0 bases, and 6 bases separated the two germline ends. CDR3 sequence reads: CASSQDTHSYEQYF. The CDR3 DNA follows: TGTGCCAGCAGCCAAGACACCCACTCCTACGAGCAGTACTTC.

This clonotype has only a few counts. The chain recombines TRBV20-1 with TRBJ1-1, with D possibly being TRBD1 (5 bases). The germline CDR1 and CDR2 sequences are DFQATT and SNEGSKA (reference sequence). Trimming shortened V by 4 bases and J by 4 bases, and 13 bases separated the two germline ends. CDR3 length equals 13 residues. Here the CDR3 reads CSAKTGQGTEAFF. Here the CDR3 DNA reads TGCAGTGCTAAAACCGGTCAGGGCACTGAAGCTTTCTTT.

This clonotype came up a few times. The gene calls are TRBV3-1 and TRBJ2-1; TRBD2 matches at 11 bases. Germline-derived CDR1 and CDR2 are LGHDT and YNNKEL (reference sequence). The CDR3 runs to 15 residues. V lost 2 bases to trimming and J lost 8 bases; unmatched junction nucleotides: 5. Here the CDR3 DNA reads TGTGCCAGCAGCCAATTAGCGGGGGGGCTTTATGAGCAGTTCTTC. This codes for CASSQLAGGLYEQFF.

The rearrangement joins TRBV28 to TRBJ2-5; TRBD2 matches 9 bases. V shed 8 bases, J shed 2 bases, and the junction held 12 bases outside the gene matches. The CDR3 has 16 amino acids. The germline CDR1 and CDR2 sequences are MDHEN and SYDVKM. CDR3 amino acids: CASHSPASGDQETQYF. The CDR3 DNA follows: TGTGCCAGCCATTCGCCGGCTAGCGGGGATCAAGAGACCCAGTACTTC.

This clonotype was observed a few times. The chain has TRBV28 and TRBJ2-3, with TRBD2 matching 9 bases. Germline values: CDR1 MDHEN, CDR2 SYDVKM. The J segment lost 6 bases and the V segment lost 2 bases, leaving 9 bases of the junction unmatched. The CDR3 totals 16 residues. The CDR3 is CASSLGLANGHDTQYF. CDR3 in DNA: TGTGCCAGCAGTTTAGGACTAGCGAACGGTCACGATACGCAGTATTTT.

J is TRBJ2-7 and V is TRBV20-1; D call uncertain. Per germline, CDR1 DFQATT and CDR2 SNEGSKA (reference sequence). V was pared by 6 bases and J by 0 bases, with 12 bases between. The CDR3 spans 13 residues. The CDR3 is CSARRANSYEQYF. The CDR3 region has the DNA TGCAGTGCCCGAAGGGCTAACTCCTACGAGCAGTACTTC.

V gene TRBV7-9 combines with J gene TRBJ1-1; D is undetermined. This CDR3 region has 12 residues. Trimming removed 6 bases at V and 2 bases at J, with 7 bases between. CDR1 and CDR2 (germline): SEHNR, FQNEAQ (reference sequence). The CDR3 loop is CASSFSNTEAFF. CDR3 coding DNA: TGTGCCAGCAGTTTCTCAAACACTGAAGCTTTCTTT.

This chain uses TRBV20-1 with TRBJ2-7; TRBD2 matches at 8 bases. Germline CDR1 is DFQATT and CDR2 is SNEGSKA (reference sequence). The CDR3 is 14 residues long. The V and J ends lost 0 bases and 6 bases, in that order; junction bases with no gene match: 7. The CDR3 DNA reads as TGCAGTGCTAGAGATCCCCGGGGGGGCGGCGAGCAGTACTTC. It specifies CSARDPRGGGEQYF.

The chain carries TRBV29-1 and TRBJ1-1; a weak D match, TRBD1 (6 bases). V dropped 7 bases and J dropped 3 bases, with 18 bases sitting between them. The CDR3 contains 14 residues. Germline V CDR1 and CDR2: SQVTM, ANQGSEA. The CDR3 loop reads CSAGTRNWDTEAFF. Written as DNA, the CDR3 is TGCAGCGCCGGGACACGGAATTGGGACACTGAAGCTTTCTTT.

V is TRBV5-1 and J is TRBJ2-1, with 14 bases fitting TRBD2. The V segment lost 7 bases and the J segment 5 bases; nucleotides outside the gene matches: 8. CDR1 and CDR2 from the germline V gene are SGHRS and YFSETQ. The CDR3 has 16 residues. CDR3 amino acids: CASGLSGLAGDNEQFF. CDR3 DNA: TGCGCCAGCGGCCTCTCGGGACTAGCGGGGGACAATGAGCAGTTCTTC.

This clonotype was counted between two and nine times. V is TRBV10-3 and J is TRBJ2-5, with a possible D match to TRBD2 (6 bases). Per the germline V gene, CDR1 is ENHRY and CDR2 is SYGVKD. Between the trimmed V and J ends, which lost 2 bases and 3 bases, there was a span of 10 bases. The CDR3 is 14 residues long. The DNA for the CDR3 is TGTGCCATCAGTGAGGCCGGGGGAGAAGAGACCCAGTACTTC. Its protein product is CAISEAGGEETQYF.

The chain couples TRBV3-1 to TRBJ2-5; 9 bases line up with TRBD2. J was trimmed by 5 bases and V by 5 bases; bases with no gene match: 15. This CDR3 is built from 17 residues. Germline V lookup: CDR1 LGHDT, CDR2 YNNKEL (reference sequence). The CDR3, as DNA: TGTGCCAGCAGCTATTGGGCGGGAGGGCATCGAGGGGAGACCCAGTACTTC. This gives the protein CASSYWAGGHRGETQYF.

A few counts support this clonotype. The J gene is TRBJ1-2, the V gene TRBV4-3; possible D gene TRBD1, 6 bases. V gave up 2 bases and J gave up 0 bases, with 16 bases separating them. Germline CDR1 and CDR2: LGHNA and YSLEER. The CDR3 is 17 residues long. CDR3 loop: CASSQYPGGPANYGYTF. CDR3 DNA: TGCGCCAGCAGCCAATACCCGGGGGGGCCGGCTAACTATGGCTACACCTTC.

This clonotype was found a few times. The J gene is TRBJ2-4, the V gene TRBV20-1; 12 bases are a match to TRBD2. In germline, CDR1 is DFQATT, CDR2 SNEGSKA (reference sequence). CDR3 size: 18 residues. Trimming removed 5 bases from V and 8 bases from J; junction bases left unmatched: 19. The CDR3 nucleotides are TGCAGTGCTCCCCGACTAGCGGGAGACATGGGGCTGATAGACATTCAGTACTTC. Translation gives CSAPRLAGDMGLIDIQYF.